Below are 27 T cell receptor beta chains sequenced from a single sample in a study of shared clonotypes between healthy human individuals. Profiling relied on immunoSEQ multiplex PCR, and the TCRdb table lists in-frame clones only, not all of them. The sample contains hundreds of thousands of clones, about 96% of which appear only once. Sequences were obtained from memory CD8+ T cells sorted from blood. Indicated subset: CD45RO+ cells pooled with CCR7-negative TemRA cells. The receptors were gathered from a man aged 25 to 40 in good health.

The chain uses TRBV10-3 and TRBJ1-5, with D perhaps matching TRBD1 (5 bases). V was pared by 10 bases and J by 4 bases, with 17 bases between. The germline gives CDR1 ENHRY, CDR2 SYGVKD. This CDR3 is built from 14 residues. The CDR3 DNA sequence: TGTGCCAGCAGAACAGGTGACCTTAATCAGCCCCAGCATTTT. Amino acid sequence: CASRTGDLNQPQHF.

This chain uses TRBV7-8 with TRBJ1-2; D is unresolved. This CDR3 is built from 13 residues. V lost 1 base and J 4 bases, leaving 7 bases between the germline ends. The germline gives CDR1 SGHVS, CDR2 FQNEAQ. The CDR3 spells CASSLDRVYGYTF. DNA of the CDR3: TGTGCCAGCAGCTTAGACCGCGTCTATGGCTACACCTTC.

The chain uses TRBV19 and TRBJ1-5; D ambiguous. The length of the CDR3 is 15 residues. The germline V gene encodes CDR1 LNHDA and CDR2 SQIVND (reference sequence). The germline V and J ends were trimmed by 7 bases and 0 bases, with 13 bases remaining between them. The CDR3 loop is CASTIGQSSNQPQHF. The CDR3 DNA sequence: TGTGCCAGTACCATAGGGCAGTCTAGCAATCAGCCCCAGCATTTT.

A note on this clone: At one end the junction does not follow the germline gene, possibly because of a read error. The chain is built from TRBV5-3 and TRBJ2-5; no clear D. TRBV5-3 counts as an open reading frame of uncertain function. The CDR3 totals 10 residues. DNA of the CDR3: TGTGCCAGAAGCTTCGGGTCACATGACTTC. Translating it yields CARSFGSHDF.

The chain employs TRBV4-2 and TRBJ2-2; D not resolved. CDR1 LGHNA and CDR2 YNFKEQ come from the germline V gene. V lost 4 bases and J 4 bases, leaving 10 bases between the germline ends. CDR3 length: 14 residues. The CDR3, as DNA: TGTGCCAGCAGCCCGGGTCAAATCACCGGGGAGCTGTTTTTT. The encoded protein is CASSPGQITGELFF.

The CDR3 DNA is TGTGCCAGCAGCCGGAGTGGGCCCGGGGAGCTGTTTTTT. Protein sequence: CASSRSGPGELFF. The genes are TRBV5-4 and TRBJ2-2; D ambiguous. CDR3 length: 13 residues. Trimming pared 4 bases from V and 6 bases from J, leaving 10 bases between. Germline assignment: CDR1 SGHNT and CDR2 YYREEE (reference sequence).

V usage is TRBV11-2 and J usage is TRBJ1-1; D remains ambiguous. This CDR3 comprises 12 residues. V was trimmed by 2 bases and J by 5 bases, leaving 6 bases between them. Germline values: CDR1 SGHAT, CDR2 FQNNGV. The CDR3 loop is CASSLTSTEAFF. The DNA of the CDR3 is TGTGCCAGCAGCTTAACTTCGACTGAAGCTTTCTTT.

The chain has TRBV28 and TRBJ2-3, with a possible D match to TRBD1 (5 bases). The CDR3 length is 12 residues. CDR1 and CDR2 (germline): MDHEN, SYDVKM. V was clipped by 3 bases and J by 6 bases, with 7 bases between them. The CDR3 DNA follows: TGTGCCAGCAGTTTGGGGCTGGATACGCAGTATTTT. As protein: CASSLGLDTQYF.

The chain uses TRBV18 and TRBJ2-1, with TRBD2 identical over 8 bases. The CDR3 is 13 amino acids. V shed 5 bases and J 4 bases; nucleotides not matched to a gene: 1. The germline gives CDR1 KGHSH, CDR2 LQKENI. The CDR3 reads CASSASGYNEQFF. The CDR3 coding sequence is TGTGCCAGCTCAGCTAGCGGGTACAATGAGCAGTTCTTC.

The chain uses TRBV10-3 and TRBJ2-2; 14 bases agree with TRBD2. Per germline, CDR1 ENHRY and CDR2 SYGVKD. This CDR3 region has 15 residues. Trimming took 7 bases from V and 6 from J; bases not matched to a gene: 4. As DNA, the CDR3 is TGTGCCATCAAGGGACTAGCGGGAGAGGCCGGGGAGCTGTTTTTT. It translates to CAIKGLAGEAGELFF.

The rearrangement joins TRBV27 to TRBJ1-1, with D uncertain. V was cut by 8 bases and J by 11 bases, with 15 bases left in between. This CDR3 spans 11 amino acids. Germline V gene data show CDR1 as MNHEY and CDR2 as SMNVEV (reference sequence). In DNA, the CDR3 is TGTGCCAGCGGCCCGGGGAAGGCGGCTTTCTTT. It codes for CASGPGKAAFF.

V is TRBV7-2 and J is TRBJ2-2, with 7 bases that match TRBD1. Germline values: CDR1 SGHTA, CDR2 FQGNSA. This CDR3 has 17 residues. Unmatched junction bases numbered 12, after V lost 5 bases and J lost 3 bases. The CDR3 bases are TGTGCCAGCAGCCCTACGACAGGGTCCTATTACACCGGGGAGCTGTTTTTT. The encoded protein is CASSPTTGSYYTGELFF. Filled out from reference TRBV7-2 and TRBJ2-2, the complete variable domain reads GAGVSQSPSNKVTEKGKDVELRCDPISGHTALYWYRQSLGQGLEFLIYFQGNSAPDKSGLPSDRFSAERTGGSVSTLTIQRTQQEDSAVYLCASSPTTGSYYTGELFFGEGSRLTVL.

The V gene is TRBV6-1, the J gene TRBJ2-5, with 7 nucleotides matching TRBD1. The germline V gene has CDR1 MNHNS and CDR2 SASEGT. The CDR3 extends over 13 amino acids. Germline trimming cut 4 bases from V and 5 bases from J; bases unmatched to any gene: 4. CDR3 in amino acids: CASSGQGWETQYF. Here the CDR3 DNA reads TGTGCCAGCAGTGGACAGGGATGGGAGACCCAGTACTTC.

CDR3 DNA: TGCGCCAGCAGCCCCCTAGGGGGTATCGGCAATCAGCCCCAGCATTTT. Encoded protein: CASSPLGGIGNQPQHF. V gene TRBV4-1 combines with J gene TRBJ1-5, with a tentative D call TRBD1 (6 bases). The length of the CDR3 is 16 residues. Germline-derived CDR1 and CDR2 are MGHRA and YSYEKL. V gave up 4 bases and J gave up 2 bases, with 15 bases separating them.

The chain uses TRBV25-1 and TRBJ2-5; D call uncertain. Trimming cost V 5 bases and J 5 bases, with 9 bases left between them. Germline loops: CDR1 MGHDK, CDR2 SYGVNS. The CDR3 length is 12 residues. In nucleotides, the CDR3 is TGTGCCAGCAGTCTCGGGTTGGAGACCCAGTACTTC. The encoded protein is CASSLGLETQYF. The full variable domain, its missing parts supplied by reference TRBV25-1 and TRBJ2-5, is EADIYQTPRYLVIGTGKKITLECSQTMGHDKMYWYQQDPGMELHLIHYSYGVNSTEKGDLSSESTVSRIRTEHFPLTLESARPSHTSQYLCASSLGLETQYFGPGTRLLVL.

This chain uses TRBV27 with TRBJ2-3; possible D gene TRBD2, 6 bases. The germline V and J ends were trimmed by 6 bases and 3 bases, with 10 bases remaining between them. Germline V gene lookup returns CDR1 MNHEY and CDR2 SMNVEV (reference sequence). This CDR3 comprises 13 residues. The CDR3 reads CASSTGETDTQYF. Written as DNA, the CDR3 is TGTGCCAGCAGCACGGGGGAAACAGATACGCAGTATTTT.

This chain uses TRBV19 with TRBJ2-5; 9 bases map to TRBD2. CDR1 and CDR2 from the germline V gene are LNHDA and SQIVND (reference sequence). CDR3 length: 14 amino acids. V trimming: 4 bases; J trimming: 5 bases; junction bases outside the gene matches: 5. CDR3 loop: CASSSGRAGETQYF. Here the CDR3 DNA reads TGTGCCAGTAGTAGCGGGAGGGCCGGGGAGACCCAGTACTTC.

The gene calls are TRBV27 and TRBJ2-1, with 8 bases that match TRBD2. V shed 6 bases and J 6 bases; nucleotides not matched to a gene: 4. CDR1 is MNHEY, CDR2 SMNVEV, per germline (reference sequence). The CDR3 is made up of 13 amino acids. CDR3: CASSPGGGNEQFF. Written as DNA, the CDR3 is TGTGCCAGCAGCCCGGGGGGGGGCAATGAGCAGTTCTTC.

The chain uses TRBV6-5 and TRBJ2-7; TRBD1 matches at 9 bases. The J segment lost 1 base and the V segment lost 7 bases, leaving 8 bases of the junction unmatched. From germline, CDR1 is MNHEY and CDR2 SVGAGI. This CDR3 comprises 15 residues. In DNA, the CDR3 is TGTGCCAGCACCAAGGGGGGGACAGGGTCCTACGAGCAGTACTTC. It specifies CASTKGGTGSYEQYF.

The rearrangement joins TRBV2 to TRBJ1-5; TRBD1 aligns across 7 bases. CDR3 length: 13 amino acids. CDR1 is SNHLY, CDR2 FYNNEI, per germline. V was clipped by 10 bases and J by 6 bases; unmatched bases: 9. For the CDR3, the DNA is TGTGCCACTACTCGCACAGGGGTTCAGCCCCAGCATTTT. It yields the protein CATTRTGVQPQHF.

The V and J genes are TRBV6-5 and TRBJ2-2; D uncertain. V lost 3 bases and J lost 4, with 9 bases in between. The CDR3 is 14 amino acids. Germline CDR1 is MNHEY and CDR2 is SVGAGI. The DNA of the CDR3 is TGTGCCAGCAGTTATTACTGGGGCACCGGGGAGCTGTTTTTT. This sequence encodes CASSYYWGTGELFF.

This clone occurred once. The chain uses TRBV7-9 and TRBJ2-1; no definite D call. The CDR3 runs to 11 residues. Germline V lookup: CDR1 SEHNR, CDR2 FQNEAQ (reference sequence). V was cut by 5 bases and J by 9 bases, with 8 bases left in between. The CDR3: CASSHGIEQFF. CDR3 bases: TGTGCCAGCAGCCATGGGATTGAGCAGTTCTTC.

The CDR3 DNA reads as TGCGCCAGCAGCTCCCTAATCAGAGCGGGAGCCTACATAAATGAGCAGTTCTTC. Translating gives CASSSLIRAGAYINEQFF. J is TRBJ2-1 and V is TRBV4-1; 8 bases are a match to TRBD2. From germline, CDR1 is MGHRA and CDR2 YSYEKL. This CDR3 has 18 residues. Trimming at V came to 5 bases and at J to 7 bases, leaving 19 bases not matched to a gene.

This rearrangement joins TRBV19 to TRBJ2-7; D remains unclear. The V end was cut by 1 base, the J end by 1 base, with 8 bases between. CDR1 and CDR2 (germline): LNHDA, SQIVND (reference sequence). The length of the CDR3 is 14 residues. CDR3 loop: CASSIAVYSYEQYF. The DNA of the CDR3 is TGTGCCAGTAGTATAGCAGTTTATTCCTACGAGCAGTACTTC. The full variable domain, with the rest looked up from reference TRBV19 and TRBJ2-7, is DGGITQSPKYLFRKEGQNVTLSCEQNLNHDAMYWYRQDPGQGLRLIYYSQIVNDFQKGDIAEGYSVSREKKESFPLTVTSAQKNPTAFYLCASSIAVYSYEQYFGPGTRLTVT.

In its sample, this clone was seen once. This chain joins TRBV4-1 and TRBJ1-3, with a possible D match to TRBD1 (5 bases). The ends were cut back, 3 bases at V and 0 bases at J, with 12 bases in the middle. This CDR3 comprises 16 residues. The germline CDR1 and CDR2 sequences are MGHRA and YSYEKL. The CDR3 nucleotides read TGCGCCAGCAGCCAGGAACCGGGACGCTCTGGAAACACCATATATTTT. Its translation is CASSQEPGRSGNTIYF.

The chain recombines TRBV30 with TRBJ2-5; 7 positions match TRBD1. Looked up from germline, CDR1 is GTSNPN and CDR2 is SVGIG (reference sequence). V shed 4 bases, J shed 2 bases, and the junction held 10 bases outside the gene matches. This CDR3 spans 15 amino acids. The CDR3 coding sequence is TGTGCCTGGACTCGGGCTCGGGACAGACAAGAGACCCAGTACTTC. It codes for CAWTRARDRQETQYF.

The chain recombines TRBV18 with TRBJ2-6; possible D gene TRBD1, 6 bases. Trimming left V 3 bases short and J 4 bases short, with 10 bases between. This CDR3 is built from 15 residues. Germline CDR1 KGHSH, CDR2 LQKENI. The CDR3 DNA is TGTGCCAGCTCACCGTCGACAGGAGGGGCCAACGTCCTGACTTTC. Protein: CASSPSTGGANVLTF. The entire variable domain, with the rest obtained from reference TRBV18 and TRBJ2-6, is as follows: NAGVMQNPRHLVRRRGQEARLRCSPMKGHSHVYWYRQLPEEGLKFMVYLQKENIIDESGMPKERFSAEFPKEGPSILRIQQVVRGDSAAYFCASSPSTGGANVLTFGAGSRLTVL.